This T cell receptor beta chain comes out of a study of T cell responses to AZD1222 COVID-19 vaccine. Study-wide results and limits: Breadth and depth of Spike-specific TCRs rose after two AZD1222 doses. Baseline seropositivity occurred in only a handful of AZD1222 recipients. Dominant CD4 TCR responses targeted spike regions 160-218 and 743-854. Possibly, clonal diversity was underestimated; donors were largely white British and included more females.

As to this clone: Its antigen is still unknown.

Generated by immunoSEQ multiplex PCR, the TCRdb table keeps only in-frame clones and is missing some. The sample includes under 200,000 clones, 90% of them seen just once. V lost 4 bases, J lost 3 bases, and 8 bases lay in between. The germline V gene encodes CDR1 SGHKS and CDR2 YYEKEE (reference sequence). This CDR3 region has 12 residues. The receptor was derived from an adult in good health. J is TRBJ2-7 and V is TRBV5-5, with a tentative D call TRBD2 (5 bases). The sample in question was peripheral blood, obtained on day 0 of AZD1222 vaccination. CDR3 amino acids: CASSRTSYEQYF. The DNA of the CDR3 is TGTGCCAGCAGCCGTACTAGCTACGAGCAGTACTTC.